This section outlines one T cell receptor (beta chain) sequence together with its context. Its target is not known. This sample is drawn from a study of cytomegalovirus exposure and HLA in healthy donors. The CDR3 extends over 13 amino acids. V lost 6 bases to trimming and J lost 2 bases, with 10 bases between them. Germline V gene lookup returns CDR1 MNHEY and CDR2 SVGAGI. Study findings and constraints: Among the most significant clusters, several appeared linked to common viral pathogens in a later analysis. Presence/absence results assume similar sequencing depth per donor, which may not hold.

Vbeta (60) and Jbeta (13) primers were used in the PCR. The method was immunoSEQ multiplex PCR; TCRdb's version includes in-frame clones alone and lacks a portion of them. The sample lists 100,000 to 150,000 clones, 75% to 85% occurring once. V gene TRBV6-5 combines with J gene TRBJ1-2, with D unresolved. The receptor was derived from a girl aged 2 to 9 in good health and CMV-seronegative. Sequencing was carried out using PBMCs. The CDR3 DNA reads TGTGCCAGCAGCCAGAGAGGCAACTATGGCTACACCTTC. Encoded protein: CASSQRGNYGYTF.